The clone carrying this T cell receptor (beta chain) appeared a few times. This CDR3 is 13 amino acids long. After removal of 4 bases from V and 4 bases from J, the junction contained 4 bases not matched to a gene. Germline assignment: CDR1 SGHRS and CDR2 YFSETQ. Sequencing was performed with immunoSEQ multiplex PCR; in TCRdb, only in-frame clones are kept and a portion is missing. The sample records fewer than 15,000 clones, about 27% being singletons. This sample is part of a study of graft-versus-host responses after intestinal transplantation. Overall study: Every one of the recipients received anti-thymocyte globulin induction and afterwards took tacrolimus and steroids for 3 to 4 years.

Co-plated with roughly 200,000 CFSE-labeled responder cells were roughly 200,000 irradiated, violet-dye-labeled stimulator cells. This TCR was recovered from a human patient who received an intestinal transplant. The source was alloreactive CD4+ T cells from a mixed lymphocyte reaction culture, collected before intestinal transplant. Subset given: CFSE-low proliferating T cells sorted from approximately 6-day pre-transplant mixed lymphocyte reaction (GvH or HvG direction). The chain is built from TRBV5-1 and TRBJ1-1, with 7 nucleotides matching TRBD1. In DNA form, the CDR3 reads TGCGCCAGCAGCCTAGGGGGCCCCACTGAAGCTTTCTTT. This codes for CASSLGGPTEAFF.